The 32 T cell receptor beta chains presented below share a single source sample, sequenced in a study of alternative splicing in chronic myeloid leukemia remission. Study overall: Trial remission samples were taken at major or complete molecular response, at 12 or 24 months.

Poly-A-selected mRNA from roughly 0.91 ug total RNA formed the libraries. TCRdb derives one entry per CDR3 protein from the bulk RNA-seq reads, leaving out DNA. The sample lists fewer than 550 distinct CDR3 sequences; roughly 95% were seen once. Sequenced material: PBMCs or total blood leukocytes (not recorded which), taken during remission. Receptor source: an adult with chronic myeloid leukemia.

This clonotype was recorded only once. This chain's CDR3 is CATSRDGAGGNSPLHF. The chain is built from TRBV15 and TRBJ1-6. CDR3 length: 16 amino acids. Germline loops: CDR1 LNHNV, CDR2 YYDKDF (reference sequence).

This chain links TRBV12-3 or TRBV12-4 with TRBJ1-2. This CDR3 comprises 16 residues. The CDR3 region is CASSTSQPGPNYGYTF.

This sequence joins TRBV29-1 and TRBJ2-3; the TCRdb call, TRBD1, lacks DNA for checking. CDR1 and CDR2 from the germline V gene are SQVTM and ANQGSEA. This CDR3 has 15 amino acids. CDR3 residues: CSVGDQGGGTDTQYF.

The rearrangement uses TRBV11-2 and TRBJ1-1. There are 16 residues in the CDR3. Looked up from germline, CDR1 is SGHAT and CDR2 is FQNNGV. This CDR3 is CASSLEWGRTETEAFF.

This clonotype was detected once. The chain carries TRBV11-2 and TRBJ1-3. CDR1 is SGHAT, CDR2 FQNNGV, per germline. There are 12 residues in the CDR3. CDR3 protein: CASSLAGNTIYF.

The chain recombines TRBV20-1 with TRBJ1-1. The CDR3 is 15 residues long. The germline gives CDR1 DFQATT, CDR2 SNEGSKA (reference sequence). The CDR3 here is CSARDLYRRNTEAFF.

This chain links TRBV12-3 or TRBV12-4 with TRBJ1-1. The CDR3 is 17 amino acids. CDR3 amino acids: CASSPAGGGRGSTEAFF.

This sequence joins TRBV5-8 and TRBJ2-1; TCRdb's assignment of TRBD2 cannot be checked, as there is no DNA. CDR1 and CDR2 from the germline V gene are SGHTS and YDEGEE. The CDR3 has 14 amino acids. CDR3 sequence: CASSWGTGVNEQFF.

CDR3 protein: CASSYSIAGVAFF. This chain connects TRBV6-6 to TRBJ1-1. CDR3 size: 13 residues. Germline V CDR1 and CDR2: MNHNY, SVGAGI (reference sequence).

The chain links TRBV5-1 to TRBJ2-2; the D gene TCRdb calls, TRBD2, cannot be checked with no DNA. The CDR3 covers 14 residues. Germline V CDR1 and CDR2: SGHRS, YFSETQ. The CDR3 spells CASSLDSVTGELFF.

V usage is TRBV28 and J usage is TRBJ1-5. The V gene's germline CDR1 is MDHEN and CDR2 SYDVKM. This CDR3 has 13 residues. CDR3: CASLGQDLRSQHF.

The chain carries TRBV12-3 or TRBV12-4 and TRBJ1-4. The CDR3 spans 12 residues. CDR3 loop: CASRHDNEKLFF.

This clonotype was counted once. The genes are TRBV5-4 and TRBJ1-6. CDR1 is SGHNT, CDR2 YYREEE, per germline (reference sequence). CDR3 size: 15 residues. The CDR3 loop reads CASSLGGRLDSPRHF.

This clonotype was picked up one time. The chain combines TRBV24-1 with TRBJ2-2; as DNA is missing, the TRBD2 call by TCRdb cannot be tested. Germline loops: CDR1 KGHDR, CDR2 SFDVKD. The CDR3 is made up of 16 amino acids. CDR3 protein: CATRPSGGANTGELFF.

The CDR3 is CASSLGTETNEKLFF. V is TRBV11-1 and J is TRBJ1-4. Germline assignment: CDR1 SGHAT and CDR2 FQDESV (reference sequence). The CDR3 extends over 15 amino acids.

This chain joins TRBV28 and TRBJ1-1. Germline V gives CDR1 MDHEN, CDR2 SYDVKM. CDR3 length: 16 residues. CDR3 residues: CASSLNQGAMNTEAFF.

The chain has TRBV28 and TRBJ1-5. The CDR3 is 16 amino acids. Germline V gives CDR1 MDHEN, CDR2 SYDVKM. The CDR3 loop is CASSFLNLRGNQPQHF. The full variable domain, completed using reference TRBV28 and TRBJ1-5, is DVKVTQSSRYLVKRTGEKVFLECVQDMDHENMFWYRQDPGLGLRLIYFSYDVKMKEKGDIPEGYSVSREKKERFSLILESASTNQTSMYLCASSFLNLRGNQPQHFGDGTRLSIL.

V is TRBV29-1 and J is TRBJ2-4; TCRdb outputs TRBD1, but without DNA this stays unchecked. The length of the CDR3 is 15 residues. Germline-derived CDR1 and CDR2 are SQVTM and ANQGSEA. CDR3 residues: CSVEVGGQAKNIQYF.

The V call is TRBV18, the J call TRBJ1-1; TCRdb gives TRBD1 as the D gene, but with no DNA this cannot be confirmed. Germline assignment: CDR1 KGHSH and CDR2 LQKENI. The CDR3 has 14 residues. The CDR3 reads CASSPQGQGTEAFF.

The chain links TRBV5-1 to TRBJ2-5. CDR3 length: 14 residues. The germline V gene encodes CDR1 SGHRS and CDR2 YFSETQ. CDR3 sequence reads: CASSFNRNQETQYF. The full variable domain, completed using reference TRBV5-1 and TRBJ2-5, is KAGVTQTPRYLIKTRGQQVTLSCSPISGHRSVSWYQQTPGQGLQFLFEYFSETQRNKGNFPGRFSGRQFSNSRSEMNVSTLELGDSALYLCASSFNRNQETQYFGPGTRLLVL.

J is TRBJ1-2 and V is TRBV12-3 or TRBV12-4. The CDR3 runs 14 residues. The CDR3 protein is CASSLVASRMGYTF.

V is TRBV18 and J is TRBJ1-1. This CDR3 region has 15 residues. CDR1 is KGHSH, CDR2 LQKENI, per germline. The chain's CDR3 is CASSPPSGKSTEAFF.

V is TRBV2 and J is TRBJ2-2; with no DNA, the TCRdb D assignment of TRBD2 cannot be verified. This CDR3 spans 13 amino acids. CDR1 is SNHLY and CDR2 is FYNNEI in the germline V gene. CDR3 amino acids: CASRLGQAGELFF.

This chain links TRBV27 with TRBJ2-7; TCRdb's D call, TRBD2, is unchecked because there is no DNA. The CDR3 runs to 17 residues. Germline lookup yields CDR1 MNHEY and CDR2 SMNVEV (reference sequence). CDR3 protein: CASSLSGAGTEAYEQYF.

The J gene is TRBJ2-1, the V gene TRBV6-5; without DNA, the TCRdb call of TRBD2 cannot be checked. CDR1 is MNHEY and CDR2 is SVGAGI in the germline V gene. The CDR3 covers 12 residues. This chain's CDR3 is CASRGQGDEQFF.

The chain combines TRBV7-2 with TRBJ1-6. Germline V gene sequence: CDR1 SGHTA, CDR2 FQGNSA. CDR3 length equals 13 residues. The CDR3: CASSLYRNSPLHF.

V and J are TRBV7-2 and TRBJ2-3; the TCRdb D gene call, TRBD2, has no DNA to confirm it. Germline V gives CDR1 SGHTA, CDR2 FQGNSA. There are 14 residues in the CDR3. The CDR3 protein is CASSLPSGADTQYF. Supplemented by reference TRBV7-2 and TRBJ2-3, the full variable domain reads GAGVSQSPSNKVTEKGKDVELRCDPISGHTALYWYRQSLGQGLEFLIYFQGNSAPDKSGLPSDRFSAERTGGSVSTLTIQRTQQEDSAVYLCASSLPSGADTQYFGPGTRLTVL.

J is TRBJ2-1 and V is TRBV7-2; TCRdb names TRBD2, which stays unverified in the absence of DNA. This CDR3 has 15 residues. Germline CDR1 SGHTA, CDR2 FQGNSA. CDR3 residues: CASGRNSLGYNEQFF.

The J gene is TRBJ2-1, the V gene TRBV5-1. The V gene's germline CDR1 is SGHRS and CDR2 YFSETQ. CDR3 size: 13 residues. The CDR3 reads CASSPGLTNEQFF.

This chain uses TRBV27 with TRBJ2-3; TCRdb names TRBD2, which stays unverified in the absence of DNA. Germline assignment: CDR1 MNHEY and CDR2 SMNVEV (reference sequence). The length of the CDR3 is 12 residues. This CDR3 is CASRGDTDTQYF.

The J gene is TRBJ1-2, the V gene TRBV28. The CDR3 length is 14 residues. Per the germline V gene, CDR1 is MDHEN and CDR2 is SYDVKM. CDR3 sequence reads: CASSSRGRGGGYTF.

The genes are TRBV6-6 and TRBJ1-5. CDR3 size: 15 residues. CDR1 and CDR2 (germline): MNHNY, SVGAGI (reference sequence). CDR3 in amino acids: CASSPQGVSNQPQHF.